This T cell receptor beta chain is from a study of blood T cell repertoires in COVID-19. Study overall: The cDNA or gDNA used as material had been derived from T cells, B-cell-depleted T cells, or PBMCs.

TCRdb's copy holds only in-frame clones and misses some; the assay was immunoSEQ multiplex PCR. The sample carries roughly 300,000 clones, roughly 90% recorded once. The ends lost 6 bases at V and 12 bases at J; junction bases unmatched: 10. This CDR3 comprises 13 residues. Germline CDR1 and CDR2: MNHEY and SVGAGI. The sample taken for sequencing was peripheral blood. V gene TRBV6-5 combines with J gene TRBJ2-1, with 8 bases lining up with TRBD2. The TCR was taken from a woman aged 30 to 39 with COVID-19, enrolled during active disease. The CDR3 bases are TGTGCCAGCAGCTCCCGGGGGGGCTTAGGGCAGTTCTTC. Its protein is CASSSRGGLGQFF.